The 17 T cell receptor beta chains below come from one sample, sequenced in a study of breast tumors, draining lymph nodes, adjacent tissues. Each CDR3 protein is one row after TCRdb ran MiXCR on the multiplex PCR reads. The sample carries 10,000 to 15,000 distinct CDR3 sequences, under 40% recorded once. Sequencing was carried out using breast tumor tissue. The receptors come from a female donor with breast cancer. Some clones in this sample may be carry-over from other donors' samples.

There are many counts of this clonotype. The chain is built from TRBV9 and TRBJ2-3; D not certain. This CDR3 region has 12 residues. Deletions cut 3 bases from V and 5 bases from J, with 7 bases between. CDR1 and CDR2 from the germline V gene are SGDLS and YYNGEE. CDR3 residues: CASSDIKDTQYF. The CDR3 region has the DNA TGTGCCAGCAGCGACATAAAAGATACGCAGTATTTT.

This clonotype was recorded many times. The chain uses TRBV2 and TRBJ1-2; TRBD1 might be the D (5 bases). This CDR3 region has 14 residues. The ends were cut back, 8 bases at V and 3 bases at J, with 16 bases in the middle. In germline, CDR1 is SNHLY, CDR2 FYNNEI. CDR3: CASLLEGLDYGYTF. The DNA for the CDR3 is TGTGCCAGCCTCTTAGAGGGGCTCGACTATGGCTACACCTTC.

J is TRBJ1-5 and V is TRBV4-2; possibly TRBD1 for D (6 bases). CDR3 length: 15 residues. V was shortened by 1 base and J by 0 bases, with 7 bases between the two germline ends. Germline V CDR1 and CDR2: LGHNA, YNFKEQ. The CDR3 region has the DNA TGTGCCAGCAGCCAAGGGACAGTTAGCAATCAGCCCCAGCATTTT. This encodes CASSQGTVSNQPQHF.

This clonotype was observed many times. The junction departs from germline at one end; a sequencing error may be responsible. As DNA, the CDR3 is TGTGCCAGCAGCACCAGGACTAGCGGACAAGAGGCCCAGTACTTC. This gives the protein CASSTRTSGQEAQYF. This rearrangement joins TRBV3-1 to TRBJ2-5, with 10 bases identical to TRBD2. Germline CDR1 and CDR2: LGHDT and YNNKEL (reference sequence). This CDR3 region has 15 residues.

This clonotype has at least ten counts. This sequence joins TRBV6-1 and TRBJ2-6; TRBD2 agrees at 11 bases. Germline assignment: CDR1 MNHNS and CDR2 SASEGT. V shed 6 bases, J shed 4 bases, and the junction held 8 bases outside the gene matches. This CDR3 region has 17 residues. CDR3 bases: TGTGCCAGCAGCCCCCTAGCGGGGGGAGAAGGGGCCAACGTCCTGACTTTC. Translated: CASSPLAGGEGANVLTF.

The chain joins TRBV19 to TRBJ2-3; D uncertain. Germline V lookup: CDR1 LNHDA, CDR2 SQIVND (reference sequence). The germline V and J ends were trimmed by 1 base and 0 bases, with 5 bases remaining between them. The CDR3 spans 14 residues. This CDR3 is CASSIVGSTDTQYF. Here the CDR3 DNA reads TGTGCCAGTAGTATAGTTGGGAGCACAGATACGCAGTATTTT.

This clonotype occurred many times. CDR3 sequence reads: CASSEGQGYGYTF. In DNA form, the CDR3 reads TGCGCCAGCAGTGAGGGACAGGGCTATGGCTACACCTTC. The genes are TRBV10-1 and TRBJ1-2, with 8 bases matching TRBD1. Germline CDR1 and CDR2: WNHNN and SYGVQD (reference sequence). V lost 2 bases to trimming and J lost 4 bases; unmatched junction nucleotides: 0. The CDR3 totals 13 residues.

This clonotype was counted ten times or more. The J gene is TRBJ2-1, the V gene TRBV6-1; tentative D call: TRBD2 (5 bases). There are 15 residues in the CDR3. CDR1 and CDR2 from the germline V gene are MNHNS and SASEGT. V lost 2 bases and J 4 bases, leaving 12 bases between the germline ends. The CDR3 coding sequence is TGTGCCAGCAGTGAATTGCGGACTCTATACAATGAGCAGTTCTTC. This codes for CASSELRTLYNEQFF.

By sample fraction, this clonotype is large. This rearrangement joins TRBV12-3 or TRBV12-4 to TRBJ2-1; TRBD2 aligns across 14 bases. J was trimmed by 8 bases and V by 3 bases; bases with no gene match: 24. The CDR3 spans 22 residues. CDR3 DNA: TGTGCCAGCAGTTTGGCCCAGGGGGCTCGACTAGCGGGAGGGACCTACGGGGATGAGCAGTTCTTC. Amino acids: CASSLAQGARLAGGTYGDEQFF.

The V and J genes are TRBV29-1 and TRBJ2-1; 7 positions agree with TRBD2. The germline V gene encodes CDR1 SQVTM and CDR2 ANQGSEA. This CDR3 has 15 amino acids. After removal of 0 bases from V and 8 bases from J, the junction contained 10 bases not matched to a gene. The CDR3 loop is CSVEDRGEHVDEQFF. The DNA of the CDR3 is TGCAGCGTTGAAGATCGGGGGGAACACGTGGATGAGCAGTTCTTC.

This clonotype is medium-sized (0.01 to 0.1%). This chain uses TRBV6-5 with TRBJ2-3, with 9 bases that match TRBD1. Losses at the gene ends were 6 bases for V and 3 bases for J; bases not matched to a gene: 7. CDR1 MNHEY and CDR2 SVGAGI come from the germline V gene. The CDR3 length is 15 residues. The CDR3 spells CASRDLGTGTDTQYF. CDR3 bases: TGTGCCAGCAGGGACCTGGGGACAGGGACAGATACGCAGTATTTT.

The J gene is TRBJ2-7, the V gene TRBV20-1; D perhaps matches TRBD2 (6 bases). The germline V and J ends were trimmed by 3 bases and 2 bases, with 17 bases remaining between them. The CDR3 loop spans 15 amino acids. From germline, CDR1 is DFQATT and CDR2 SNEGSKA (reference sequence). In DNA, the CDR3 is TGCAGTGCTAGGAGGCAGGGCGGGAATGCCTACGAGCAGTACTTC. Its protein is CSARRQGGNAYEQYF.

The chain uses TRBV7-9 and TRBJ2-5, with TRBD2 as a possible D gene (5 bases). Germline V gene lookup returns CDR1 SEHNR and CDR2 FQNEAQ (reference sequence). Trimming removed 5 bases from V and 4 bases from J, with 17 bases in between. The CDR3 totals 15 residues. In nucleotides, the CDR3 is TGTGCCAGCAGCCCGGCTTCGATTGCGGGAGAGACCCAGTACTTC. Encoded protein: CASSPASIAGETQYF. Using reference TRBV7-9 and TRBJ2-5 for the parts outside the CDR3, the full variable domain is DTGVSQNPRHKITKRGQNVTFRCDPISEHNRLYWYRQTLGQGPEFLTYFQNEAQLEKSRLLSDRFSAERPKGSFSTLEIQRTEQGDSAMYLCASSPASIAGETQYFGPGTRLLVL.

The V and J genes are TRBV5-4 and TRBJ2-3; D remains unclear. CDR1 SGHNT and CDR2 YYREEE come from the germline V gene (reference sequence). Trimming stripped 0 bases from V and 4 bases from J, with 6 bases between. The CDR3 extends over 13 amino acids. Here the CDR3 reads CASSLAAADTQYF. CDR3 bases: TGTGCCAGCAGCTTGGCGGCTGCAGATACGCAGTATTTT. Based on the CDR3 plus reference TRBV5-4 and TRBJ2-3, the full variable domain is ETGVTQSPTHLIKTRGQQVTLRCSSQSGHNTVSWYQQALGQGPQFIFQYYREEENGRGNFPPRFSGLQFPNYSSELNVNALELDDSALYLCASSLAAADTQYFGPGTRLTVL.

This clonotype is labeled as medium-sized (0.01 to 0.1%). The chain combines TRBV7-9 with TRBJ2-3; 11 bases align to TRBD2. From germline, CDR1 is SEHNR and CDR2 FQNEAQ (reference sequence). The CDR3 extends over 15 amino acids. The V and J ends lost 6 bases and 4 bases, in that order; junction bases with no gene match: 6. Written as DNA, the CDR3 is TGTGCCAGCAGGACCCTAGCGGGAGGACCAGATACGCAGTATTTT. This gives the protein CASRTLAGGPDTQYF.

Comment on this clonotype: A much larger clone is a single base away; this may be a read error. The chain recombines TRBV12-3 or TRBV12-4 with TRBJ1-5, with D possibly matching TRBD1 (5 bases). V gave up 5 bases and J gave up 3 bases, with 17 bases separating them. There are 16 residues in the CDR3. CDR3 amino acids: CASSASGQGHNQPQHF. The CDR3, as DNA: TGTGCCAGCAGTGCGAGCGGACAAGGTCACAATCAGCCCCAGCATTTT.

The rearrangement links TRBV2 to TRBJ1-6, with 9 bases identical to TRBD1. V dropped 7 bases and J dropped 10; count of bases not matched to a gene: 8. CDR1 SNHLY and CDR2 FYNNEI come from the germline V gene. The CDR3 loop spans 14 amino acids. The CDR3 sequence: CASMGTGKWSPLHF. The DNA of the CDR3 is TGTGCCAGCATGGGGACAGGGAAATGGTCACCCCTCCACTTT. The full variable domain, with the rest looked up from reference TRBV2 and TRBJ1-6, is EPEVTQTPSHQVTQMGQEVILRCVPISNHLYFYWYRQILGQKVEFLVSFYNNEISEKSEIFDDQFSVERPDGSNFTLKIRSTKLEDSAMYFCASMGTGKWSPLHFGNGTRLTVT.